A single T cell receptor beta chain is shown here with its context. Its cognate antigen is unknown. The data are from a study of radiotherapy plus CTLA-4 blockade in lung cancer. Points from the study as a whole: Expansion in blood of tumor-derived TCR clones was seen after radiotherapy plus ipilimumab.

Looked up from germline, CDR1 is SGHNT and CDR2 is YYREEE (reference sequence). V lost 4 bases and J 5 bases, leaving 15 bases between the germline ends. CDR3 size: 14 residues. Clones were sequenced by immunoSEQ multiplex PCR, and TCRdb holds only the in-frame ones, with some missing. The sample lists over 75,000 clones, less than 90% seen once, with under 0.85% in the top ten. The study gave focal radiation plus ipilimumab CTLA-4 blockade to patients with chemo-refractory metastatic non-small-cell lung cancer. This specimen was peripheral blood, taken from a patient treated with radiotherapy plus ipilimumab. The receptor's source is a human donor with non-small cell lung cancer who had stable disease on radiotherapy plus ipilimumab. The rearrangement links TRBV5-4 to TRBJ2-5; a weak D match, TRBD1 (6 bases). The CDR3 loop reads CASSMGQRGETQYF. The CDR3 bases are TGTGCCAGCAGCATGGGACAACGAGGGGAGACCCAGTACTTC.